These T cell receptor beta chains were read from a single sample in a study of cytomegalovirus exposure and HLA in healthy donors. Assay: immunoSEQ multiplex PCR; the TCRdb copy retains only in-frame clones and omits some. The table records roughly 100,000 clones, 70% to 85% of them present only once. The sample comprised PBMCs. The origin of the receptors is a boy between 10 and 17 years old in good health and CMV-seronegative. The CDR3 runs from the conserved cysteine through the conserved F or W. The order of the fields is J gene, CDR3 length, V gene, CDR3 protein.

TRBJ2-7,14,TRBV7-2,CASSSQRNLNEQYF
TRBJ1-2,12,TRBV28,CAVMDRADGYTF
TRBJ2-3,12,TRBV9,CASSPRRGTQYF
TRBJ2-7,12,TRBV28,CASSLVSREQYF
TRBJ2-2,14,TRBV29-1,CSVGQGDNTGELFF
TRBJ2-7,15,TRBV18,CASSPVYLAVSEQYF
TRBJ2-4,15,TRBV27,CASRAGLSGKNIQYF
TRBJ1-1,11,TRBV20-1,CSADRATEAFF
TRBJ1-5,13,TRBV2,CASSWGVTQPQHF
TRBJ1-5,14,TRBV5-6,CASSFGDSNQPQHF
TRBJ1-1,14,TRBV6-5,CASTRRGLDTEAFF
TRBJ2-7,13,TRBV7-9,CASAGGARYEQYF
TRBJ1-3,13,TRBV28,CASNRVIGNTIYF
TRBJ1-1,14,TRBV28,CASSDIRGGTEAFF
TRBJ2-7,17,TRBV30,CAWSVTSAPPDFYEQYF
TRBJ2-3,15,TRBV28,CASSLVGTVPYTQYF
TRBJ2-5,16,TRBV30,CAWSGKGGAGTKTQYF
TRBJ2-7,15,TRBV6-5,CASSRTWGGTYEQYF
TRBJ2-3,19,TRBV4-3,CASSQERGGGGTSTDTQYF
TRBJ2-2,15,TRBV30,CAWRGRVRGTGELFF
TRBJ1-5,13,TRBV28,CASRPYSNQPQHF
TRBJ2-5,11,TRBV2,CASRREETQYF
TRBJ2-7,14,TRBV6-5,CASSQRQAPYEQYF
TRBJ1-5,16,TRBV6-5,CASSYSSGTGHQPQHF
TRBJ1-1,15,TRBV28,CASSLPKTGATEAFF